This T cell receptor beta chain was obtained from a study of spatial heterogeneity in lung cancer. Described time point: sample taken at primary tumor resection. Unsorted tumor, nontumor lung tissue or cryopreserved PBMC supplied the whole RNA. Each CDR3 protein gets one entry after TCRdb re-called the 5' RACE reads with MiXCR. This table has some 7,500 distinct CDR3 sequences, 8.6% appearing once. This CDR3 contains 14 residues. V was cut by 6 bases and J by 4 bases, with 14 bases left in between. CDR1 is MNHEY and CDR2 is SVGEGT in the germline V gene. By sample share, this clonotype is medium-sized. A library prepared for alpha chains yielded this beta chain as an off-target read; its size is of little meaning.

The TCR sequence derives from a male donor with early-stage non-small cell lung cancer. Sequences were derived from PBMCs, sampled at surgery. The chain recombines TRBV6-2 or TRBV6-3 with TRBJ2-3, with a weak D call TRBD2 (5 bases). The CDR3 region is CASRPTSYSDTQYF. CDR3 sequence (DNA): TGTGCCAGCAGACCAACTAGTTATTCAGATACGCAGTATTTT.